The 22 T cell receptor beta chains in this list originate from one sample, sequenced in a study of PD-1 blockade in classical Hodgkin lymphoma. With no exception, relapse followed autologous stem cell transplantation in all patients, and brentuximab vedotin exposure varied. Generated by immunoSEQ multiplex PCR, the TCRdb table keeps only in-frame clones and is missing some. The sample has 40,000 to 45,000 clones; more than 70% are singletons. The sample here was peripheral blood mononuclear cells (PBMCs), taken at baseline. All receptors come from a human donor with classical Hodgkin lymphoma.

The chain combines TRBV20-1 with TRBJ1-2; a weak D match, TRBD1 (5 bases). The CDR3 extends over 11 amino acids. Deletions cut 0 bases from V and 8 bases from J, with 7 bases between. The V gene's germline CDR1 is DFQATT and CDR2 SNEGSKA (reference sequence). CDR3 region: CSARDRAGYTF. CDR3 nucleotide sequence: TGCAGTGCTAGAGACAGGGCCGGCTACACCTTC.

The V call is TRBV4-3, the J call TRBJ1-1; D is unresolved. CDR1 and CDR2 from the germline V gene are LGHNA and YSLEER. The germline V and J ends were trimmed by 0 bases and 1 base, with 6 bases remaining between them. This CDR3 region has 14 residues. The CDR3 spells CASSQDYGNTEAFF. The CDR3 DNA reads as TGCGCCAGCAGCCAAGATTATGGGAACACTGAAGCTTTCTTT.

The chain uses TRBV9 and TRBJ2-1, with 7 bases that match TRBD2. There are 16 residues in the CDR3. The trim removed 0 bases at V and 8 bases at J, leaving 11 bases unmatched. The germline CDR1 and CDR2 sequences are SGDLS and YYNGEE. CDR3 nucleotide sequence: TGTGCCAGCAGCGTAGCGGGGGGAGGCTATGGGGATGAGCAGTTCTTC. Protein: CASSVAGGGYGDEQFF.

V usage is TRBV7-9 and J usage is TRBJ1-2; D not resolved. The CDR3 spans 13 residues. Germline V lookup: CDR1 SEHNR, CDR2 FQNEAQ (reference sequence). Trimming removed 5 bases from V and 2 bases from J, with 9 bases in between. The CDR3 protein is CASSPTDNYGYTF. The CDR3 nucleotides are TGTGCCAGCAGCCCCACGGACAACTATGGCTACACCTTC.

The genes are TRBV6-6 and TRBJ2-5; D possibly corresponds to TRBD2 (5 bases). The V and J ends lost 7 bases and 9 bases respectively, with 21 bases between them. This CDR3 is 14 amino acids long. Germline lookup yields CDR1 MNHNY and CDR2 SVGAGI (reference sequence). The CDR3 protein is CASTDLPSSGAQYF. The DNA for the CDR3 is TGTGCCAGCACAGATCTGCCTAGCTCCGGGGCCCAGTACTTC.

This sequence joins TRBV5-1 and TRBJ2-5; D may be TRBD1 or TRBD2 (6 bases each). CDR3 size: 15 residues. Germline V CDR1 and CDR2: SGHRS, YFSETQ. The V end lost 4 bases, the J end lost 0 bases, and 13 bases lay between the germline ends. The CDR3 region is CASSRQGRNQETQYF. The CDR3 DNA is TGCGCCAGCAGCCGCCAGGGGAGGAACCAAGAGACCCAGTACTTC.

The chain joins TRBV7-8 to TRBJ2-7; the match to TRBD2 covers 8 bases. Germline CDR1 and CDR2: SGHVS and FQNEAQ. J was trimmed by 9 bases and V by 1 base; bases with no gene match: 11. The CDR3 is made up of 15 amino acids. The CDR3 DNA reads as TGTGCCAGCAGCTTAGGAGGTAGCGGGGTGGGAGGGCAGTACTTC. Translated: CASSLGGSGVGGQYF.

The V and J genes are TRBV5-1 and TRBJ2-3; possible D gene TRBD2, 7 bases. CDR1 SGHRS and CDR2 YFSETQ come from the germline V gene. The CDR3 is 17 amino acids. The V and J ends lost 0 bases and 2 bases respectively, with 16 bases between them. The DNA for the CDR3 is TGCGCCAGCAGCTTGGAACAGGGAGGGTACTCCACAGATACGCAGTATTTT. Protein sequence: CASSLEQGGYSTDTQYF.

This chain joins TRBV13 and TRBJ2-1, with TRBD2 matching 13 bases. CDR1 is PRHDT, CDR2 FYEKMQ, per germline (reference sequence). The junction had 8 bases not matched to a gene; V was cut back by 5 bases and J by 7 bases. The CDR3 length is 16 residues. The CDR3 DNA reads TGTGCCAGCAGCATTACTAGCGGGGGGGCTCGGAATGAGCAGTTCTTC. Protein: CASSITSGGARNEQFF.

The V gene is TRBV15, the J gene TRBJ1-2; no firm D call. The germline V and J ends were trimmed by 1 base and 4 bases, with 7 bases remaining between them. There are 13 residues in the CDR3. Germline V gene data show CDR1 as LNHNV and CDR2 as YYDKDF (reference sequence). CDR3 bases: TGTGCCACCAGCAGAGTGTCTGGCTATGGCTACACCTTC. This codes for CATSRVSGYGYTF.

CDR3 sequence reads: CASSLWTEAYEQYF. The CDR3 DNA follows: TGTGCCAGCAGCTTATGGACGGAAGCCTACGAGCAGTACTTC. This chain connects TRBV7-2 to TRBJ2-7, with no clear D. The V end lost 2 bases, the J end lost 2 bases, and 10 bases lay between the germline ends. The CDR3 runs to 14 residues. The germline CDR1 and CDR2 sequences are SGHTA and FQGNSA.

This sequence joins TRBV7-9 and TRBJ2-3; D is uncertain. This CDR3 comprises 15 residues. Germline V CDR1 and CDR2: SEHNR, FQNEAQ (reference sequence). V was shortened by 5 bases and J by 4 bases, with 16 bases between the two germline ends. The CDR3 spells CASSPKAGVADTQYF. For the CDR3, the DNA is TGTGCCAGCAGCCCCAAGGCTGGGGTCGCAGATACGCAGTATTTT.

The chain combines TRBV6-1 with TRBJ2-2; D possibly uses TRBD1 or TRBD2 (5 bases each). Trimming pared 4 bases from V and 9 bases from J, leaving 12 bases between. The CDR3 totals 13 residues. Germline CDR1 and CDR2: MNHNS and SASEGT. The CDR3 spells CASSAGPQWELFF. The CDR3 nucleotides are TGTGCCAGCAGTGCGGGGCCCCAGTGGGAGCTGTTTTTT.

This chain links TRBV5-4 with TRBJ2-1, with TRBD2 identical over 10 bases. Germline trimming cut 6 bases from V and 9 bases from J; bases unmatched to any gene: 15. The CDR3 loop spans 16 amino acids. The germline V gene has CDR1 SGHNT and CDR2 YYREEE (reference sequence). The CDR3 sequence: CASTPLGAGGQFEQFF. The DNA for the CDR3 is TGTGCCAGCACCCCCCTGGGAGCGGGGGGGCAGTTTGAGCAGTTCTTC.

The chain couples TRBV11-2 to TRBJ2-7; D gene unclear. The CDR3 is 13 amino acids. Germline CDR1 and CDR2: SGHAT and FQNNGV. The V gene lost 1 base and the J gene lost 4 bases, with 8 bases spanning the gap. CDR3: CASSLVTTYEQYF. In DNA form, the CDR3 reads TGTGCCAGCAGCTTAGTAACCACTTACGAGCAGTACTTC.

The V and J genes are TRBV4-1 and TRBJ1-1; TRBD1 is a possible D gene (6 bases). Trimming cost V 2 bases and J 4 bases, with 11 bases left between them. The germline V gene has CDR1 MGHRA and CDR2 YSYEKL. The CDR3 spans 14 residues. The DNA of the CDR3 is TGCGCCAGCAGCCAACCGGGGGCTGGCACTGAAGCTTTCTTT. Amino acids: CASSQPGAGTEAFF.

The gene calls are TRBV5-6 and TRBJ1-2; D unclear. The CDR3 totals 13 residues. The germline V and J ends were trimmed by 0 bases and 4 bases, with 7 bases remaining between them. The germline CDR1 and CDR2 sequences are SGHDT and YYEEEE. As DNA, the CDR3 is TGTGCCAGCAGCTTGGGGGTTGTCTATGGCTACACCTTC. Its translation is CASSLGVVYGYTF.

The gene calls are TRBV4-3 and TRBJ1-4, with D possibly matching TRBD1 (5 bases). CDR1 is LGHNA, CDR2 YSLEER, per germline. V dropped 3 bases and J dropped 0 bases, with 8 bases sitting between them. The CDR3 runs 15 residues. The CDR3 loop is CASSHGAATNEKLFF. The CDR3 coding sequence is TGCGCCAGCAGCCATGGGGCGGCAACTAATGAAAAACTGTTTTTT.

This chain uses TRBV4-1 with TRBJ2-1, with 8 positions matching TRBD1. V was clipped by 1 base and J by 9 bases; unmatched bases: 5. Germline values: CDR1 MGHRA, CDR2 YSYEKL. The CDR3 extends over 14 amino acids. This CDR3 reads CASSQGRTGLEQFF. The CDR3 coding sequence is TGCGCCAGCAGCCAAGGGAGGACAGGGCTTGAGCAGTTCTTC.

The chain carries TRBV29-1 and TRBJ2-1, with 13 bases aligning to TRBD2. CDR1 and CDR2 from the germline V gene are SQVTM and ANQGSEA. Trimming took 7 bases from V and 7 from J; bases not matched to a gene: 4. CDR3 length equals 13 residues. The CDR3 bases are TGCAGCGCGCCGGGACTAGCGGGGAATGAGCAGTTCTTC. This sequence encodes CSAPGLAGNEQFF.

The CDR3 region has the DNA TGTGCCAGCAGCTTAGCCCGGACAGGGGGCTGGGATGAGCAGTTCTTC. This translates into CASSLARTGGWDEQFF. V and J are TRBV7-8 and TRBJ2-1, with 11 bases lining up with TRBD1. After removal of 0 bases from V and 8 bases from J, the junction contained 6 bases not matched to a gene. The germline gives CDR1 SGHVS, CDR2 FQNEAQ. CDR3 size: 16 residues.

This chain links TRBV9 with TRBJ1-4; D gene uncertain. The germline gives CDR1 SGDLS, CDR2 YYNGEE. CDR3 length equals 13 residues. V lost 3 bases and J 5 bases, leaving 8 bases between the germline ends. The CDR3 DNA reads TGTGCCAGCAGCGGTCATGAAAATGAAAAACTGTTTTTT. Its translation is CASSGHENEKLFF.